The 14 T cell receptor beta chains below were found in one sample sequenced in a study of T cell responses to AZD1222 COVID-19 vaccine. TCRdb's copy holds only in-frame clones and misses some; the assay was immunoSEQ multiplex PCR. Of some 150,000 clones listed, 80% to 85% are singletons. This sample comprised peripheral blood, obtained on day 0 of MenACWY control vaccination. These receptors originate from an adult in good health.

Of note for this clone: Its ends do not fully match the called genes, so a read error is possible. The CDR3 loop reads CASSLSTGPKEAQYF. CDR3 bases: TGCGCCAGCAGTTTATCAACAGGACCCAAAGAGGCCCAGTACTTC. This rearrangement joins TRBV5-1 to TRBJ2-5; D might be TRBD1 (5 bases). The CDR3 covers 15 residues. The germline V gene encodes CDR1 SGHRS and CDR2 YFSETQ.

The chain employs TRBV7-5 and TRBJ2-3. TRBV7-5 represents a pseudogene. CDR3 length equals 16 residues. The CDR3 region has the DNA TGTGCCAGAAGCTTAGCCCAGGGGGGGAGCACAGATACGCAGTATTTT. It encodes CARSLAQGGSTDTQYF.

At least ten counts were recorded for this clone. The chain employs TRBV6-4 and TRBJ2-3, with D possibly being TRBD2 (6 bases). CDR3 length equals 16 residues. Trimming shortened V by 0 bases and J by 1 base, and 11 bases separated the two germline ends. Germline CDR1 reads MRHNA; CDR2 reads SNTAGT. CDR3 protein: CASSDSGGKGTDTQYF. The CDR3 coding sequence is TGTGCCAGCAGTGACTCTGGCGGGAAAGGCACAGATACGCAGTATTTT.

This chain uses TRBV5-4 with TRBJ2-6; D is ambiguous. V lost 0 bases and J lost 6, with 16 bases in between. Germline loops: CDR1 SGHNT, CDR2 YYREEE (reference sequence). The CDR3 totals 17 residues. The CDR3 protein is CASSLDPVGAMANVLTF. DNA of the CDR3: TGTGCCAGCAGCTTGGATCCAGTCGGTGCTATGGCCAACGTCCTGACTTTC.

The chain combines TRBV5-5 with TRBJ2-7, with unresolved D. The CDR3 length is 13 residues. In germline, CDR1 is SGHKS, CDR2 YYEKEE (reference sequence). The V end lost 4 bases, the J end lost 0 bases, and 8 bases lay between the germline ends. Written as DNA, the CDR3 is TGTGCCAGCAGCGACGGCTACTCCTACGAGCAGTACGTC. Encoded protein: CASSDGYSYEQYV.

This clone appeared once. J is TRBJ1-6 and V is TRBV4-1; no clear D gene. Trimming removed 0 bases from V and 10 bases from J, with 4 bases in between. The germline V gene has CDR1 MGHRA and CDR2 YSYEKL. This CDR3 has 12 amino acids. DNA for the CDR3: TGCGCCAGCAGCCAAGATAGGTCACCCCTCCACTTT. It translates to CASSQDRSPLHF.

The chain recombines TRBV4-1 with TRBJ2-2, with 11 positions matching TRBD1. V dropped 0 bases and J dropped 10; count of bases not matched to a gene: 7. The CDR3 covers 16 residues. CDR1 and CDR2 from the germline V gene are MGHRA and YSYEKL. This chain's CDR3 is CASSQDRTGGRKELFF. The CDR3 nucleotides read TGCGCCAGCAGCCAAGATCGGACAGGGGGCAGGAAGGAGCTGTTTTTT.

The chain carries TRBV19 and TRBJ1-6, with unresolved D. Germline V gene sequence: CDR1 LNHDA, CDR2 SQIVND (reference sequence). V was shortened by 3 bases and J by 10 bases, with 16 bases between the two germline ends. The CDR3 spans 15 residues. The chain's CDR3 is CASSIIRNAGSPLHF. The CDR3 nucleotides are TGTGCCAGTAGTATTATTCGAAACGCCGGGTCACCCCTCCACTTT.

The V and J genes are TRBV28 and TRBJ2-1, with 7 bases matching TRBD1. V trimming: 6 bases; J trimming: 7 bases; junction bases outside the gene matches: 6. This CDR3 spans 13 amino acids. In germline, CDR1 is MDHEN, CDR2 SYDVKM. CDR3 in amino acids: CASRQGRMNEQFF. Written as DNA, the CDR3 is TGTGCCAGCAGACAGGGGAGAATGAATGAGCAGTTCTTC.

The V call is TRBV28, the J call TRBJ2-5; D possibly corresponds to TRBD2 (6 bases). V dropped 10 bases and J dropped 7 bases, with 16 bases sitting between them. Germline CDR1 is MDHEN and CDR2 is SYDVKM. The CDR3 length is 12 residues. CDR3: CATMGGVGTQYF. The CDR3 DNA follows: TGTGCCACCATGGGGGGAGTCGGGACCCAGTACTTC.

This chain links TRBV2 with TRBJ2-5; 8 bases match TRBD2. CDR1 and CDR2 (germline): SNHLY, FYNNEI. V shed 11 bases, J shed 1 base, and the junction held 12 bases outside the gene matches. CDR3 length: 15 residues. The CDR3 DNA follows: TGTGCCGGGGTGACGGGAGGGGTTGGCCAAGAGACCCAGTACTTC. Protein sequence: CAGVTGGVGQETQYF.

The chain is built from TRBV7-8 and TRBJ2-7, with D perhaps TRBD1 (5 bases). The CDR3 has 15 amino acids. Looked up from germline, CDR1 is SGHVS and CDR2 is FQNEAQ. V shed 2 bases and J shed 3 bases, with 14 bases lying between them. CDR3 amino acids: CASSLRLQGGYEQYF. CDR3 DNA: TGTGCCAGCAGCTTAAGGTTGCAGGGTGGCTACGAGCAGTACTTC.

V is TRBV11-2 and J is TRBJ2-2; D is perhaps TRBD2 (5 bases). The CDR3 is made up of 13 amino acids. Germline V gives CDR1 SGHAT, CDR2 FQNNGV. V was trimmed by 4 bases and J by 3 bases, leaving 6 bases between them. CDR3 sequence (DNA): TGTGCCAGCAGCTCGCGGGACACCGGGGAGCTGTTTTTT. This gives the protein CASSSRDTGELFF.

This clone has a handful of counts. The gene calls are TRBV5-4 and TRBJ2-3; 8 nucleotides match TRBD1. The CDR3 runs to 15 residues. In germline, CDR1 is SGHNT, CDR2 YYREEE (reference sequence). With 4 bases clipped from V and 1 base from J, the junction kept 5 bases outside the gene matches. The CDR3 region has the DNA TGTGCCAGCAGCCAGCAGGGGGCGCGCACAGATACGCAGTATTTT. Translating gives CASSQQGARTDTQYF.